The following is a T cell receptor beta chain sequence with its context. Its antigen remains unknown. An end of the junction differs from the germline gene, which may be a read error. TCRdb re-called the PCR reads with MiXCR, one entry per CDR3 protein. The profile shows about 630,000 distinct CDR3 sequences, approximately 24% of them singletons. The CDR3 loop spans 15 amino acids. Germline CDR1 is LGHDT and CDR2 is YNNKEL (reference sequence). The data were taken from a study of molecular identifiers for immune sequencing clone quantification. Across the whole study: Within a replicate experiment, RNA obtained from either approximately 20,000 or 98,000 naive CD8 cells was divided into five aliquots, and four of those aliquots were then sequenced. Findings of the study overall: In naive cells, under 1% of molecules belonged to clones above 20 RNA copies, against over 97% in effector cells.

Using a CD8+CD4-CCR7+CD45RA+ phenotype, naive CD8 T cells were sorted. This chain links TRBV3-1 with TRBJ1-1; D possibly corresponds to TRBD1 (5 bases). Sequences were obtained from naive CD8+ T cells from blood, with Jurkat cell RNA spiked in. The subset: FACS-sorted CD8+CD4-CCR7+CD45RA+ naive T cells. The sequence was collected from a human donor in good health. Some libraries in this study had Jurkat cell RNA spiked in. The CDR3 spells CASSQFAGTNAEASF. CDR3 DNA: TGTGCCAGCAGCCAATTCGCCGGGACCAACGCTGAAGCTTCCTTT.